This T cell receptor (beta chain) is drawn from a study of PD-1 blockade in classical Hodgkin lymphoma. The CDR3 length is 16 residues. V lost 0 bases and J lost 3, with 12 bases in between. Germline V gene lookup returns CDR1 LNHDA and CDR2 SQIVND (reference sequence). Data came from immunoSEQ multiplex PCR; TCRdb stores just in-frame clones and leaves some out. The sample consists of roughly 60,000 clones, about 89% of them appearing once. This clone has only one observation. Its antigen is as yet unknown. As for time point: cycle 4 day 1 (C4D1), after less than 7 weeks of nivolumab. Exposure to brentuximab vedotin varied, and each patient had relapsed following autologous stem cell transplantation. Study conclusions and caveats: Newly diagnosed patients reportedly had lower baseline TCR diversity than healthy donors.

Sample: peripheral blood mononuclear cells (PBMCs), taken before the fourth cycle of nivolumab. The sequence derives from a human donor with classical Hodgkin lymphoma. The chain has TRBV19 and TRBJ2-1; D is undetermined. CDR3 in amino acids: CASSIDRWGIYNEQFF. The CDR3, as DNA: TGTGCCAGTAGTATAGACAGGTGGGGTATCTACAATGAGCAGTTCTTC.